Many counts were recorded for the clone carrying this T cell receptor beta chain. Antigen unknown. The record originates from a study of blood T cells in healthy people across ages. The authors ran a second PCR of roughly 7 to 11 cycles using a sample-barcoded 5' primer and a J-beta primer mix. Sequencing yielded, for each sample, at least 2.5 million paired-end reads carrying CDR3. TCRdb fed the 5' RACE reads into MiXCR, producing one record per CDR3 protein. The data show 1.5 million to 2 million distinct CDR3 sequences, 28% seen once. Study findings and constraints: A greater number of naive CD4+ cells and higher diversity distinguished long-lived donors from aged donors.

The germline V gene encodes CDR1 PRHDT and CDR2 FYEKMQ (reference sequence). The germline V and J ends were trimmed by 3 bases and 1 base, with 7 bases remaining between them. This CDR3 is built from 13 residues. The rearrangement joins TRBV13 to TRBJ2-7; maybe TRBD2 (5 bases). Material: blood. This TCR was recovered from a woman aged 25 to 45 in good health. CDR3 sequence: CASSFTRSYEQYF. Written as DNA, the CDR3 is TGTGCCAGCAGCTTTACTAGATCCTACGAGCAGTACTTC.